The 7 T cell receptor beta chains below all came from one sample that was sequenced in a study of T cell changes during pregnancy in multiple sclerosis. Clones were read by immunoSEQ multiplex PCR, and TCRdb kept only the in-frame ones, dropping some. The sample yields approximately 65,000 clones, around 96% seen once. Sequences were derived from CD8+ T cells from peripheral blood mononuclear cells, sampled after pregnancy. The source of these receptors is a female donor with multiple sclerosis, enrolled in a pregnancy study.

Here the CDR3 DNA reads TGTGCCAGTACCGGGGAGGGGACACGGGCTATACCCTACTATGGCTACACCTTC. Protein sequence: CASTGEGTRAIPYYGYTF. The chain combines TRBV19 with TRBJ1-2; a weak D match, TRBD1 (6 bases). V lost 7 bases, J lost 3 bases, and 27 bases lay in between. Germline CDR1 LNHDA, CDR2 SQIVND (reference sequence). The CDR3 consists of 18 residues.

The rearrangement joins TRBV29-1 to TRBJ1-1; D unclear. Trimming pared 6 bases from V and 1 base from J, leaving 6 bases between. Looked up from germline, CDR1 is SQVTM and CDR2 is ANQGSEA. The CDR3 consists of 11 residues. DNA for the CDR3: TGCAGCGTAGAGGGGAACACTGAAGCTTTCTTT. As protein: CSVEGNTEAFF.

The rearrangement joins TRBV19 to TRBJ1-1; tentative D call: TRBD1 (5 bases). V was cut by 5 bases and J by 1 base, with 14 bases left in between. CDR3 length equals 15 residues. Germline CDR1 reads LNHDA; CDR2 reads SQIVND (reference sequence). The chain's CDR3 is CASSLWGESNTEAFF. CDR3 nucleotides: TGTGCCAGTAGTCTGTGGGGGGAGTCGAACACTGAAGCTTTCTTT. Based on the CDR3 plus reference TRBV19 and TRBJ1-1, the full variable domain is DGGITQSPKYLFRKEGQNVTLSCEQNLNHDAMYWYRQDPGQGLRLIYYSQIVNDFQKGDIAEGYSVSREKKESFPLTVTSAQKNPTAFYLCASSLWGESNTEAFFGQGTRLTVV.

This clone is a singleton in its sample. The V and J genes are TRBV7-8 and TRBJ2-5; 11 positions agree with TRBD1. V dropped 1 base and J dropped 5; count of bases not matched to a gene: 6. The CDR3 has 16 residues. Germline CDR1 reads SGHVS; CDR2 reads FQNEAQ. The CDR3 DNA follows: TGTGCCAGCAGCTTAGTCAGGACAGGGGGCGCGGAGACCCAGTACTTC. This encodes CASSLVRTGGAETQYF.

V is TRBV7-9 and J is TRBJ1-1; 9 nucleotides align to TRBD1. V shed 0 bases and J 3 bases; nucleotides not matched to a gene: 2. CDR1 is SEHNR, CDR2 FQNEAQ, per germline (reference sequence). The CDR3 length is 15 residues. DNA of the CDR3: TGTGCCAGCAGCTTAGCACAGGGGGCTGACACTGAAGCTTTCTTT. It encodes CASSLAQGADTEAFF.

V usage is TRBV28 and J usage is TRBJ1-1, with 7 bases lining up with TRBD1. Germline loops: CDR1 MDHEN, CDR2 SYDVKM. V lost 8 bases to trimming and J lost 3 bases; unmatched junction nucleotides: 3. The CDR3 is made up of 12 amino acids. The CDR3, as DNA: TGTGCCAGCTCTGGGACAGACACTGAAGCTTTCTTT. As protein: CASSGTDTEAFF.

The V gene is TRBV28, the J gene TRBJ2-2; TRBD1 agrees at 7 bases. The CDR3 is 17 amino acids. The ends lost 4 bases at V and 12 bases at J; junction bases unmatched: 20. The V gene's germline CDR1 is MDHEN and CDR2 SYDVKM. Here the CDR3 reads CASSSTDRTRGQGKLFF. The CDR3 DNA is TGTGCCAGCAGTTCCACTGACAGGACAAGGGGGCAGGGGAAGCTGTTTTTT. Together with reference TRBV28 and TRBJ2-2, the CDR3 gives the full variable domain: DVKVTQSSRYLVKRTGEKVFLECVQDMDHENMFWYRQDPGLGLRLIYFSYDVKMKEKGDIPEGYSVSREKKERFSLILESASTNQTSMYLCASSSTDRTRGQGKLFFGEGSRLTVL.